Listed below are T cell receptor beta chains from one sample, sequenced in a study of blood T cell repertoires in COVID-19. The assay was immunoSEQ multiplex PCR, and TCRdb's table has in-frame clones only and misses some. The sample shows around 300,000 clones, around 85% of them seen only once. Sequencing was performed on PBMCs or T cells enriched from blood (not recorded which). These receptors came from a woman in her 50s who had recovered from COVID-19. The CDR3 runs from the conserved cysteine through the conserved F or W. The D gene is left open where the match is weak. Where a row states a size, it is once, few, many or the class of an expanded clone; other rows omit it.

d_call: TRBD2; clone_size: .; j_call: TRBJ2-7; v_call: TRBV7-2; cdr3_nt: TGTGCCAGCAGCTTAGTAGGGGGTAGCGGGAATTACTACGAGCAGTACTTC; cdr3_aa: CASSLVGGSGNYYEQYF
d_call: .; clone_size: .; j_call: TRBJ2-5; v_call: TRBV9; cdr3_nt: TGTGCCAGCAGCGTTAATTTGGGCCTGAGAGGGTCGGAGACCCAGTACTTC; cdr3_aa: CASSVNLGLRGSETQYF
d_call: .; clone_size: few; j_call: TRBJ2-2; v_call: TRBV27; cdr3_nt: TGTGCCAGCAGTTTGTTTGGCAGGGGCACCGGGGAGCTGTTTTTT; cdr3_aa: CASSLFGRGTGELFF
d_call: TRBD2; clone_size: .; j_call: TRBJ2-3; v_call: TRBV12-3/TRBV12-4; cdr3_nt: TGTGCCAGCTTGCGGGAGGCGAGAGATACGCAGTATTTT; cdr3_aa: CASLREARDTQYF
d_call: TRBD1; clone_size: few; j_call: TRBJ1-2; v_call: TRBV7-6; cdr3_nt: TGTGCCAGCAGCTCCGAGGGGGCCTTGGATGGCTACACCTTC; cdr3_aa: CASSSEGALDGYTF
d_call: TRBD1; clone_size: .; j_call: TRBJ1-6; v_call: TRBV27; cdr3_nt: TGTGCCAGCAAGTTCCTCGATACGACAGGGACTTCACCCCTCCACTTT; cdr3_aa: CASKFLDTTGTSPLHF
d_call: TRBD1; clone_size: few; j_call: TRBJ1-2; v_call: TRBV6-5; cdr3_nt: TGTGCCAGCCGCGGACAGGCGATTAACTATGGCTACACCTTC; cdr3_aa: CASRGQAINYGYTF
d_call: TRBD2; clone_size: .; j_call: TRBJ2-2; v_call: TRBV7-9; cdr3_nt: TGTGCCAGCAGCACGGGACTAGCGGAGCTGTTTTTT; cdr3_aa: CASSTGLAELFF
d_call: .; clone_size: few; j_call: TRBJ1-2; v_call: TRBV7-6; cdr3_nt: TGTGCCAGCAGCCTCTGGGGAGAGGGTTCGGGTGGCTACACCTTC; cdr3_aa: CASSLWGEGSGGYTF
d_call: .; clone_size: .; j_call: TRBJ1-1; v_call: TRBV12-5; cdr3_nt: TGTGCTAGTGGTTTGGAGGGGACTGAAGCTTTCTTT; cdr3_aa: CASGLEGTEAFF
d_call: .; clone_size: .; j_call: TRBJ2-2; v_call: TRBV2; cdr3_nt: TGTGCCAGCAGTCTCCTAGTCCGTCTGGGGGAGCTGTTTTTT; cdr3_aa: CASSLLVRLGELFF
d_call: TRBD1; clone_size: .; j_call: TRBJ1-1; v_call: TRBV5-1; cdr3_nt: TGCGCCAGCAGACTGACTGGGACAGTCAACACTGAAGCTTTCTTT; cdr3_aa: CASRLTGTVNTEAFF
d_call: .; clone_size: .; j_call: TRBJ1-1; v_call: TRBV13; cdr3_nt: TGTGCCAGCAGCTCGACAGTGAACACTGAAGCTTTCTTT; cdr3_aa: CASSSTVNTEAFF
d_call: TRBD1; clone_size: .; j_call: TRBJ2-7; v_call: TRBV5-1; cdr3_nt: TGCGCCAGCAGCTCCGGAGGTCTTGGGACAGGGAGTGGAGAGCAGTACTTC; cdr3_aa: CASSSGGLGTGSGEQYF
d_call: .; clone_size: .; j_call: TRBJ1-1; v_call: TRBV19; cdr3_nt: TGTGCCAGTAGTATCTTTAGGAACACTGAAGCTTTCTTT; cdr3_aa: CASSIFRNTEAFF
d_call: .; clone_size: many; j_call: TRBJ1-4; v_call: TRBV2; cdr3_nt: TGTGCCAGCAGGGCAGTTAATGAAAAACTGTTTTTT; cdr3_aa: CASRAVNEKLFF
d_call: TRBD1; clone_size: once; j_call: TRBJ1-5; v_call: TRBV19; cdr3_nt: TGTGCCAGTAGTCCCGGGACAGGGGTTAATCAGCCCCAGCATTTT; cdr3_aa: CASSPGTGVNQPQHF
d_call: .; clone_size: .; j_call: TRBJ1-6; v_call: TRBV18; cdr3_nt: TGTGCCAGCTCACTGGTGGCACCAGCGCGCTCGAATAATTCACCCCTCCACTTT; cdr3_aa: CASSLVAPARSNNSPLHF
d_call: TRBD2; clone_size: .; j_call: TRBJ2-7; v_call: TRBV20-1; cdr3_nt: TGCAGTGCTAGTCGGGACTACAATTACGAGCAGTACTTC; cdr3_aa: CSASRDYNYEQYF
d_call: TRBD1; clone_size: once; j_call: TRBJ1-5; v_call: TRBV5-1; cdr3_nt: TGCGCCAGCAGCTTGGTTCCGGGACAGCATCAGCCCCAGCATTTT; cdr3_aa: CASSLVPGQHQPQHF
d_call: TRBD1; clone_size: .; j_call: TRBJ1-5; v_call: TRBV28; cdr3_nt: TGTGCCAGCAGTCCCCGGGGGACAGAGGGTAATCAGCCCCAGCATTTT; cdr3_aa: CASSPRGTEGNQPQHF
d_call: TRBD1; clone_size: few; j_call: TRBJ1-3; v_call: TRBV7-9; cdr3_nt: TGTGCCAGCAGCTTTGACCGGGACAGCGAAAACACCATATATTTT; cdr3_aa: CASSFDRDSENTIYF
d_call: .; clone_size: .; j_call: TRBJ1-3; v_call: TRBV28; cdr3_nt: TGTGCCAGCAGTCCGCCTGGGCCCCTCTCTGGAAACACCATATATTTT; cdr3_aa: CASSPPGPLSGNTIYF
d_call: TRBD1; clone_size: .; j_call: TRBJ1-4; v_call: TRBV27; cdr3_nt: TGTGCCAGCAGTTTATCGAGACAGGGTCACGAAAAACTGTTTTTT; cdr3_aa: CASSLSRQGHEKLFF
d_call: .; clone_size: .; j_call: TRBJ1-3; v_call: TRBV4-3; cdr3_nt: TGCGCCAGCAGCCACCAAACACGAAACTCTGGAAACACCATATATTTT; cdr3_aa: CASSHQTRNSGNTIYF
d_call: TRBD1; clone_size: .; j_call: TRBJ1-1; v_call: TRBV6-5; cdr3_nt: TGTGCCAGCAGTTACGGACAGGGGTTCATGAACACTGAAGCTTTCTTT; cdr3_aa: CASSYGQGFMNTEAFF
d_call: .; clone_size: .; j_call: TRBJ2-1; v_call: TRBV6-5; cdr3_nt: TGTGCCAGCAGTTGGGGAAATAGGGGTGAGCAGTTCTTC; cdr3_aa: CASSWGNRGEQFF
d_call: .; clone_size: .; j_call: TRBJ2-2; v_call: TRBV12-3/TRBV12-4; cdr3_nt: TGTGCCACCACACCATACACCGGGGAGCTGTTTTTT; cdr3_aa: CATTPYTGELFF
d_call: TRBD1; clone_size: .; j_call: TRBJ1-2; v_call: TRBV4-3; cdr3_nt: TGCGCCAGCAGCGTGGGACAGGGGTCCTATGGCTACACCTTC; cdr3_aa: CASSVGQGSYGYTF